This paragraph covers one TCR beta chain sequence. Its cognate antigen has yet to be identified. No per-base quality is available; no much larger clone lies one base away. This record belongs to a study of chemoradiotherapy in HPV16-positive cancers (dated by TCRdb to the early 2020s). At the level of the whole study: Candidate HPV-specific T-cell clones and common TCR motifs were defined through functional T-cell assays on cells from a couple of HPV16-positive patients. Whether T-cell immunity against the HPV oncoproteins E6 and E7 changes during chemoradiotherapy and whether survival is affected by this immunity were examined in the study. TCR repertoires from around 80 patients with HPV-related cancers were then used to track the candidate HPV-specific TCRs and motifs.

Libraries were prepared through the immunoSEQ multiplex PCR assay. TCRdb took over this immuneACCESS table, retaining in-frame rearrangements with V and J assigned. Such tables are incomplete; in checked studies, under half of the missing clones stem from an unresolved V gene, and the remainder is unexplained. This sample has fewer than 20,000 clones in its table, and around nine tenths of those were observed once. The top ten constitute 2% to 2.5% of the sample. Repertoires were sampled repeatedly over the course of chemoradiotherapy so that clonal expansion in the tumor microenvironment could be followed. Its CDR3 holds 15 amino acids, cysteine through phenylalanine. The CDR3 DNA has 45 bases and is translated from base 1. CDR1 and CDR2 are read off the germline V gene as SGHNT and YENEEA. V drops 1 base and J drops 2 bases, leaving 9 bases in between. What the research found in general, with its limitations: The functional definition of HPV-specific T cells was derived from only a couple of HPV16-positive patients, and the survival association was reported for HPV16-positive patients. Expansion of candidate HPV-specific clones and E7-related TCR motifs was observed in the tumor microenvironment during treatment, whereas no such expansion was observed for non-HPV-specific T cells. In HPV16-positive patients, expansion of HPV-responsive T cells during chemoradiotherapy was associated with improved recurrence-free survival.

This TCR was sampled from a human donor with HPV-associated anogenital cancer. The sequence links TRBV11-3 to TRBJ2-1; the D region possibly corresponds to TRBD1 (5 bases align). Specimen: blood, collected from a patient who underwent chemoradiotherapy. The bases are TGTGCCAGCAGCTTAGGAGACAGAACCTACAATGAGCAGTTCTTC. Translated, it gives CASSLGDRTYNEQFF.